What follows are 20 T cell receptor beta chains derived from one specimen sequenced in a study of tissue T cells after allogeneic stem cell transplantation. Regarding time point: mouse harvest day 7 after allogeneic transplant. Mouse grafts combined 10^7 T-cell-depleted bone marrow cells with 10^6 splenic CD5+ T cells. The table came from immunoSEQ multiplex PCR; TCRdb's copy has only in-frame clones and leaves some out. Here the sample spans around 7,300 clones, around half being singletons. The specimen was gut tissue. These receptors were collected from a female BALB/c mouse given C57BL/6 T cells with graft-versus-host disease after an allogeneic hematopoietic cell transplant.

As concerns this clone: Gene names are mouse gene names. The read falls 1 residue short of the CDR3 end, and the missing part is taken from the germline J gene. The rearrangement links TRBV3 to TRBJ2-2; possibly TRBD1 for D (6 bases). The length of the CDR3 is 14 residues. Germline CDR1 SNHLY, CDR2 FYNGKV (reference sequence). The V and J ends lost 5 bases and 4 bases respectively, with 11 bases between them. This chain's CDR3 is CASSPDRPTGQLYF. The DNA read from the CDR3 is TGTGCCAGCAGCCCCGACAGGCCCACCGGGCAGCTCTAC.

In regard to this clone: Gene names refer to mouse genes. The CDR3 end lies 1 residue beyond the end of the read and is filled in from the germline J gene. The rearrangement joins TRBV12-1 to TRBJ2-5; TRBD2 is a possible D gene (6 bases). The CDR3 is 13 residues long. Germline V gene sequence: CDR1 SGHSN, CDR2 HYEKVE. V gave up 1 base and J gave up 5 bases, with 9 bases separating them. The sequenced part of the CDR3 DNA is TGTGCCAGCTCTCTGGGGGGACGAGACACCCAGTAC. Translation gives CASSLGGRDTQY. The CDR3 in full is CASSLGGRDTQYF.

For this clone: The germline and genes are mouse ones. The sequence runs out 1 residue before the end of the CDR3; the remainder is reconstructed from the germline J gene. The chain couples TRBV26 to TRBJ2-2; 7 positions agree with TRBD2. The CDR3 has 15 residues. In germline, CDR1 is KGHPV, CDR2 FQNQEV (reference sequence). V shed 2 bases and J 0 bases; nucleotides not matched to a gene: 0. The DNA read from the CDR3 is TGTGCCAGCAGTCTGCTGGGGGCAAACACCGGGCAGCTCTAC. This encodes CASSLLGANTGQLY. The full CDR3 sequence reads CASSLLGANTGQLYF. Full variable domain (rest looked up from reference TRBV26 and TRBJ2-2): NSKVIQTPRYLVKGQGQKAKMRCIPEKGHPVVFWYQQNKNNEFKFLINFQNQEVLQQIDMTEKRFSAECPSNSPCSLEIQSSEAGDSALYLCASSLLGANTGQLYFGEGSKLTVL.

Turning to this clone: The gene names given are mouse names. The read falls 1 residue short of the CDR3 end, and the missing part is taken from the germline J gene. V gene TRBV26 combines with J gene TRBJ2-4, with D tentatively TRBD1 (6 bases). Trimming removed 4 bases from V and 6 bases from J, with 11 bases in between. Germline V gene data show CDR1 as KGHPV and CDR2 as FQNQEV (reference sequence). CDR3 size: 13 residues. The CDR3 is CASSQTGWNTLYF. Partial CDR3 DNA: TGTGCCAGCAGTCAAACAGGGTGGAACACCTTGTAC.

A remark on this clone: Mouse gene names and germline throughout. The read ends 1 residue early relative to the CDR3; the germline J gene fills the gap. V and J are TRBV19 and TRBJ1-6; a weak D match, TRBD1 (6 bases). TRBJ1-6 carries the ORF label, with uncertain function. There are 14 residues in the CDR3. V gave up 1 base and J gave up 4 bases, with 6 bases separating them. The germline gives CDR1 FNHDT, CDR2 SITEND (reference sequence). The CDR3 is CASSIQGYNSPLYF. CDR3 bases read: TGTGCCAGCAGTATACAGGGGTATAATTCGCCCCTCTAC.

This clone turned up a few times. Germline and genes here are mouse. Sequencing ends 1 residue short of the CDR3 end; the germline J gene provides the rest. The chain recombines TRBV26 with TRBJ1-6; D might be TRBD1 (5 bases). TRBJ1-6 is given ORF status, its function remaining uncertain. CDR3 length: 14 amino acids. Trimming left V 4 bases short and J 4 bases short, with 8 bases between. Germline values: CDR1 KGHPV, CDR2 FQNQEV (reference sequence). The CDR3: CASSHDRYNSPLYF. The CDR3 bases that were read are TGTGCCAGCAGTCATGACAGATATAATTCGCCCCTCTAC.

Worth noting for this clone: The genes and germline here are from mouse. The read terminates 1 residue ahead of where the CDR3 ends, so the germline J gene completes it. The chain carries TRBV31 and TRBJ2-7; a weak D match, TRBD1 (6 bases). There are 13 residues in the CDR3. Per germline, CDR1 GKSSPN and CDR2 SITVG. V lost 0 bases, J lost 3 bases, and 9 bases lay in between. Partial CDR3 DNA: TGTGCCTGGAGTCTAGAGGACAGCTATGAACAGTAC. This translates into CAWSLEDSYEQY. The CDR3 reads in full as CAWSLEDSYEQYF.

In regard to this clone: Gene names are mouse gene names. The sequenced fragment ends 1 residue before the CDR3 boundary, so the rest is inferred from the germline J gene. This rearrangement joins TRBV13-1 to TRBJ1-1; no clear D. Trimming shortened V by 2 bases and J by 4 bases, and 6 bases separated the two germline ends. The CDR3 consists of 12 residues. The germline V gene encodes CDR1 NSHNY and CDR2 SYGAGN. CDR3 DNA, as far as it was read: TGTGCCAGCAGTGACAGCCCCACAGAAGTCTTC. It specifies CASSDSPTEVF. The entire CDR3 protein reads CASSDSPTEVFF.

In the case of this clone: Gene names and germline refer to mouse. The read falls 1 residue short of the CDR3 end, and the missing part is taken from the germline J gene. The rearrangement links TRBV20 to TRBJ2-2; possibly TRBD1 for D (6 bases). This CDR3 is built from 13 residues. Germline CDR1 and CDR2: GFQATS and STVNSAI. V was cut by 3 bases and J by 3 bases, with 8 bases left in between. The DNA read from the CDR3 is TGTGGTGCTAGCTCAGGGGACACCGGGCAGCTCTAC. This gives the protein CGASSGDTGQLY. The entire CDR3 is CGASSGDTGQLYF. The complete variable domain, with remaining parts taken from reference TRBV20 and TRBJ2-2, reads GALVYQYPRRTICKSGTSMRMECQAVGFQATSVAWYRQSPQKTFELIALSTVNSAIKYEQNFTQEKFPISHPNLSFSSMTVLNAYLEDRGLYLCGASSGDTGQLYFGEGSKLTVL.

Comments on this clone: The genes and germline here are from mouse. Sequencing ends 1 residue short of the CDR3 end; the germline J gene provides the rest. The rearrangement joins TRBV17 to TRBJ2-3; 13 positions match TRBD2. The J segment lost 1 base and the V segment lost 7 bases, leaving 2 bases of the junction unmatched. Germline loops: CDR1 MNHDT, CDR2 YYDKIL. There are 15 residues in the CDR3. CDR3 in amino acids: CASMDWGGRAETLYF. The sequenced part of the CDR3 DNA is TGTGCTAGCATGGACTGGGGGGGCCGTGCAGAAACGCTGTAT.

Points on this clone: Mouse germline and gene names are used. The CDR3 extends 1 residue past the end of the read, so its final part is completed from the germline J gene. The V and J genes are TRBV26 and TRBJ2-7; 8 nucleotides agree with TRBD2. The CDR3 length is 13 residues. The V and J ends lost 4 bases and 3 bases, in that order; junction bases with no gene match: 2. CDR1 is KGHPV, CDR2 FQNQEV, per germline (reference sequence). The part of the CDR3 DNA that was read is TGTGCCAGCAGTCGGACTGGGAGCTATGAACAGTAC. Its protein product is CASSRTGSYEQY. The whole CDR3 reads CASSRTGSYEQYF.

This clone appeared a few times. The listed genes are named as in mouse. The read falls 1 residue short of the CDR3 end, and the missing part is taken from the germline J gene. The chain combines TRBV23 with TRBJ2-4; the table's TRBD2 call for D was not verified on the DNA. This CDR3 has 13 amino acids. Germline V gene sequence: CDR1 KGHTA, CDR2 FQNQQP. CDR3 in amino acids: CSSSISSQNTLYF. The sequenced part of the CDR3 DNA is TGCTCCAGCAGTATATCTAGTCAAAACACCTTGTAC.

As to this clone: These gene names are mouse names. The read falls 1 residue short of the CDR3 end, and the missing part is taken from the germline J gene. The chain employs TRBV26 and TRBJ1-2, with D tentatively TRBD1 (6 bases). V was shortened by 3 bases and J by 2 bases, with 10 bases between the two germline ends. The CDR3 covers 14 residues. The germline gives CDR1 KGHPV, CDR2 FQNQEV (reference sequence). The CDR3 reads CASSLPGHNSDYTF. Partial CDR3 DNA: TGTGCCAGCAGTCTCCCGGGACATAACTCCGACTACACC.

Turning to this clone: Gene names denote mouse genes. The DNA ends 1 residue before the CDR3 does, and the rest of the CDR3 is filled in from the germline J gene. The chain uses TRBV26 and TRBJ2-3; TRBD1 matches at 9 bases. The CDR3 has 16 amino acids. Germline V gives CDR1 KGHPV, CDR2 FQNQEV (reference sequence). V shed 3 bases, J shed 0 bases, and the junction held 4 bases outside the gene matches. CDR3: CASSLGTGRSAETLYF. The sequenced CDR3 bases are TGTGCCAGCAGTCTCGGGACAGGGAGAAGTGCAGAAACGCTGTAT.

A note on this clone: The germline and genes are mouse ones. The read ends 1 residue shy of where the CDR3 ends; the end is completed using the germline J gene. The rearrangement links TRBV5 to TRBJ1-1; TRBD1 might be the D (6 bases). Germline V gene sequence: CDR1 LGHNA, CDR2 YNLKQL (reference sequence). Between the trimmed V and J ends, which lost 0 bases and 4 bases, there was a span of 9 bases. The CDR3 sequence is 14 residues long. The sequenced part of the CDR3 DNA is TGTGCCAGCAGCCAAGAACGAGGGGGCACAGAAGTCTTC. This translates into CASSQERGGTEVF. The whole CDR3 region reads CASSQERGGTEVFF.

In the case of this clone: The genes are named according to mouse. With the read ending 1 residue before the CDR3 end, the germline J gene is used to fill in that end. The chain is built from TRBV1 and TRBJ2-4; TRBD2 agrees at 8 bases. Germline CDR1 NSQYPW, CDR2 LRSPGD (reference sequence). The CDR3 is made up of 14 amino acids. After removal of 3 bases from V and 8 bases from J, the junction contained 7 bases not matched to a gene. Partial CDR3 DNA: TGCACCTGCAGTGCTTGGGGGGGGCGCGCCACCTTGTAC. Residues: CTCSAWGGRATLY. The full-length CDR3 reads as CTCSAWGGRATLYF.

Judged by abundance, this clone is medium-sized (0.01 to 0.1%). Gene labels here are mouse ones. The CDR3 is cut off 1 residue early in the read; its end comes from the germline J gene. The chain joins TRBV26 to TRBJ2-7; 9 positions match TRBD1. CDR3 length equals 13 residues. Unmatched junction bases numbered 5, after V lost 4 bases and J lost 7 bases. CDR1 is KGHPV and CDR2 is FQNQEV in the germline V gene (reference sequence). CDR3 loop: CASSPGTGREQYF. CDR3 bases read: TGTGCCAGCAGTCCCGGGACAGGGCGAGAACAGTAC.

This clone appeared a single time. The gene names here belong to mouse. The CDR3: CASSPLNTEVFF. Incomplete CDR3 DNA: TGTGCCAGCAGCCCCCTAAACACAGAAGTCTTC. The gene calls are TRBV4 and TRBJ1-1; D is unresolved. From the germline J gene comes the end of the CDR3, since the read stops 1 residue before it. The V and J ends lost 5 bases and 1 base respectively, with 5 bases between them. Germline V CDR1 and CDR2: LGHDT, YNNKQL (reference sequence). This CDR3 region has 12 residues.

This clone has more than one count but fewer than ten. Gene names and germline match the mouse. The read comes to an end 1 residue before the CDR3 does, leaving the germline J gene to fill in the end. V is TRBV13-1 and J is TRBJ1-1, with D unresolved. CDR3 length equals 13 residues. Germline V gene data show CDR1 as NSHNY and CDR2 as SYGAGN. V lost 5 bases and J 4 bases, leaving 12 bases between the germline ends. Partial CDR3 DNA: TGTGCCAGCAGCCCTCACCAGATCACAGAAGTCTTC. It specifies CASSPHQITEVF. The complete CDR3 reads CASSPHQITEVFF.

Concerning this clone itself: Gene names and germline match the mouse. The covered CDR3 bases are TGCACCTGCAGTGAATGGGGGGGAAACACAGAAGTCTTC. It specifies CTCSEWGGNTEVF. The CDR3 in its entirety is CTCSEWGGNTEVFF. The genes are TRBV1 and TRBJ1-1; D might be TRBD1 (5 bases). The read gets to within 1 residue of the CDR3 end, and the germline J gene fills in the rest. Germline CDR1 is NSQYPW and CDR2 is LRSPGD (reference sequence). Trimming took off 4 bases at V and 1 base at J, with 10 bases between the two ends. The CDR3 is 14 amino acids. The variable domain in full, completed from reference TRBV1 and TRBJ1-1, reads VTLLEQNPRWRLVPRGQAVNLRCILKNSQYPWMSWYQQDLQKQLQWLFTLRSPGDKEVKSLPGADYLATRVTDTELRLQVANMSQGRTLYCTCSEWGGNTEVFFGKGTRLTVV.